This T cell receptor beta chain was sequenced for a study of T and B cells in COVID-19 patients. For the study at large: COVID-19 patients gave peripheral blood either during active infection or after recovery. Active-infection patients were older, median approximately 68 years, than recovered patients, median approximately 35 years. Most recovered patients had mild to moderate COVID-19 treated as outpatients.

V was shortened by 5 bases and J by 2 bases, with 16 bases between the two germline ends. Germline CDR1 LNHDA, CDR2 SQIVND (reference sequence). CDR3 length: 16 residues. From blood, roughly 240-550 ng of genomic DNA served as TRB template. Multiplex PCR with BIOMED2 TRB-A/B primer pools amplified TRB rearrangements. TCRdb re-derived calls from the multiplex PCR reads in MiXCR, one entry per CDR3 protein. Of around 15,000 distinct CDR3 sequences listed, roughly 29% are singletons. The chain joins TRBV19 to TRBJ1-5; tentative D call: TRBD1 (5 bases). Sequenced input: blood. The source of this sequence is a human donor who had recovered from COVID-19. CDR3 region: CASSYPGQAGNQPQHF. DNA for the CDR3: TGTGCCAGTAGTTATCCGGGGCAGGCAGGCAATCAGCCCCAGCATTTT.